This T cell receptor (beta chain) appears in the sequencing data of a study of blood T cell repertoires in COVID-19. Looking at the study overall: Whether acute or convalescent, the COVID-19 samples came from the United States, Italy and Spain. Sources were T cells, B-cell-depleted T cells, or PBMCs; the material itself was cDNA or gDNA.

In the original processing: Scientists estimated how many nucleated cells there were by amplifying reference gene primers. The method was immunoSEQ multiplex PCR; TCRdb's version includes in-frame clones alone and lacks a portion of them. The DNA was the basis for D and trimming; V, J and clone size are from that table. The data show hundreds of thousands of clones, with 85% seen just once and more than 3% held by the top ten. V trimming: 5 bases; J trimming: 3 bases; junction bases outside the gene matches: 6. The CDR3 is 15 amino acids. Germline V gives CDR1 LNHDA, CDR2 SQIVND (reference sequence). This clone was found a few times.

This rearrangement joins TRBV19 to TRBJ1-1, with 10 bases lining up with TRBD1. This sequence originates from a woman between 18 and 29 years old with acute or convalescent COVID-19. The sample was peripheral blood. This chain's CDR3 is CASSPSDRGYTEAFF. Here the CDR3 DNA reads TGTGCCAGTAGTCCTTCGGACAGGGGGTACACTGAAGCTTTCTTT.